This entry concerns a single T cell receptor beta chain. The germline V gene has CDR1 SNHLY and CDR2 FYNNEI. The CDR3 has 13 residues. The V end lost 8 bases, the J end lost 0 bases, and 7 bases lay between the germline ends. The sample originates from a study of blood T cell repertoires in COVID-19. Study background: Italy, Spain and the United States were the sources of the convalescent and acute COVID-19 samples. Sources were T cells, B-cell-depleted T cells, or PBMCs; the material itself was cDNA or gDNA.

In the source study's methods: How many nucleated cells were present was estimated from reference gene primer amplification. Here immunoSEQ multiplex PCR was the method, and the copy in TCRdb shows in-frame clones only, minus some. The V and J calls and clone size come from that table; D and trimming were worked out from the DNA. Here the sample spans around 160,000 clones, around 87% being singletons. The TCR comes from a man aged 80 or over with acute or convalescent COVID-19. This chain uses TRBV2 with TRBJ1-4, with D uncertain. The specimen sequenced was peripheral blood. CDR3 DNA: TGTGCCAGCCGCCGGTCAACTAATGAAAAACTGTTTTTT. Translating it yields CASRRSTNEKLFF. The full variable domain, its missing parts supplied by reference TRBV2 and TRBJ1-4, is EPEVTQTPSHQVTQMGQEVILRCVPISNHLYFYWYRQILGQKVEFLVSFYNNEISEKSEIFDDQFSVERPDGSNFTLKIRSTKLEDSAMYFCASRRSTNEKLFFGSGTQLSVL.